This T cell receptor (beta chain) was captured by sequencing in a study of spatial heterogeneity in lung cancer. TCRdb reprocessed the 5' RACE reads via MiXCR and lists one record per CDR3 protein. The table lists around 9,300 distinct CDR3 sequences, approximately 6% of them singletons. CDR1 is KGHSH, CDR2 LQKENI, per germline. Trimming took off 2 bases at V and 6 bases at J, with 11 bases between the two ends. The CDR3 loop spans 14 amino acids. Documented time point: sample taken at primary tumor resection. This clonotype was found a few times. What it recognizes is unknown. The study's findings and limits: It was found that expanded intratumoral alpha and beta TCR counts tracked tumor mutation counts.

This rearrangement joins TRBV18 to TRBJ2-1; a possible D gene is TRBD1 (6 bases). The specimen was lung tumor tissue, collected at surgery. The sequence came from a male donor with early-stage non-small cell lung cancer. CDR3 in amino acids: CASSPGGAFNEQFF. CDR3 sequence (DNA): TGTGCCAGCTCACCAGGGGGCGCTTTCAATGAGCAGTTCTTC.